The rows below give T cell receptor beta chains drawn from one sample of a study of blood T cell repertoires in COVID-19. Assay used: immunoSEQ multiplex PCR; TCRdb lists only in-frame clones, some missing. This table holds 200,000 or so clones, less than 90% found once. The specimen was peripheral blood. The receptors were gathered from a man aged 65 to 85 with acute or convalescent COVID-19. CDR3s include the opening cysteine and the closing phenylalanine or tryptophan. D genes are given only for firm matches. Clone size is not always given. Where it is, it says once, few, many or a class for expanded clones.

cdr3_aa	cdr3_nt	v_call	d_call	clone_size	j_call
CSVINRGLGEQFF	TGCAGCGTCATCAACAGGGGATTGGGTGAGCAGTTCTTC	TRBV29-1	TRBD1	NA	TRBJ2-1
CASSERTGYNEQFF	TGTGCCAGCAGTGAACGGACAGGTTACAATGAGCAGTTCTTC	TRBV2	TRBD1	NA	TRBJ2-1
CASSSGTDNSPLHF	TGTGCCAGCAGCTCCGGGACAGATAATTCACCCCTCCACTTT	TRBV7-9	TRBD1	NA	TRBJ1-6
CASSLADSTGELFF	TGCGCCAGCAGCTTGGCGGACAGCACCGGGGAGCTGTTTTTT	TRBV5-1	NA	NA	TRBJ2-2
CASSATLYGYTF	TGTGCCAGCAGCGCGACACTCTATGGCTACACCTTC	TRBV9	NA	NA	TRBJ1-2
CSASRDRLHSW	TGCAGTGCTAGTCGGGACAGGCTCCATTCTTGG	TRBV20-1	TRBD1	few	TRBJ1-1
CASSEFYTEAFF	TGTGCCAGCAGTGAATTCTACACTGAAGCTTTCTTT	TRBV25-1	NA	NA	TRBJ1-1
CASSLAIGQPQHF	TGTGCCAGCAGCTTAGCTATCGGGCAGCCCCAGCATTTT	TRBV7-9	NA	once	TRBJ1-5
CSVSEQYEAFF	TGCAGCGTTTCAGAACAGTATGAAGCTTTCTTT	TRBV29-1	NA	NA	TRBJ1-1
CASALDPGQYNEAFF	TGTGCCAGCGCCTTAGATCCCGGACAGTATAATGAAGCTTTCTTT	TRBV5-4	NA	NA	TRBJ1-1
CASSLGLAGGPGGYNEQFF	TGTGCCAGCAGCTTGGGGCTAGCGGGAGGGCCGGGAGGGTACAATGAGCAGTTCTTC	TRBV5-6	TRBD2	NA	TRBJ2-1
CASSSGSRGAGNTIYF	TGTGCCAGCAGCTCGGGAAGCAGGGGCGCTGGAAACACCATATATTTT	TRBV11-3	NA	NA	TRBJ1-3
CASSSQLAGNEQFF	TGTGCCAGCTCGTCCCAACTAGCGGGAAATGAGCAGTTCTTC	TRBV18	TRBD2	NA	TRBJ2-1
CASSTGAGNTEAFF	TGTGCCAGCAGTACAGGAGCTGGAAACACTGAAGCTTTCTTT	TRBV28	NA	NA	TRBJ1-1
CASSLGQGNYEQYF	TGTGCCAGCAGCTTAGGACAGGGAAACTACGAGCAGTACTTC	TRBV7-9	TRBD1	NA	TRBJ2-7
CASSLERTRETQYF	TGTGCCAGCAGCTTAGAGCGGACGAGAGAGACCCAGTACTTC	TRBV7-8	NA	NA	TRBJ2-5
CASSYTSGITGELFF	TGTGCCAGCAGTTACACTAGCGGGATCACCGGGGAGCTGTTTTTT	TRBV6-5	TRBD2	NA	TRBJ2-2
CSVVPQTAYEQYF	TGCAGCGTTGTGCCTCAGACAGCATACGAGCAGTACTTC	TRBV29-1	NA	NA	TRBJ2-7
CSVGGGWVDTQYF	TGCAGCGTTGGCGGAGGCTGGGTAGATACGCAGTATTTT	TRBV29-1	NA	NA	TRBJ2-3
CAWHRDINTEAFF	TGTGCCTGGCACCGGGACATAAACACTGAAGCTTTCTTT	TRBV30	NA	NA	TRBJ1-1
CASRGTSGREETQYF	TGTGCCAGCAGAGGGACTAGCGGGCGCGAAGAGACCCAGTACTTC	TRBV2	TRBD2	NA	TRBJ2-5
CATSPTSWSSYNEQFF	TGTGCCACCAGCCCTACTAGTTGGAGCTCCTACAATGAGCAGTTCTTC	TRBV15	NA	NA	TRBJ2-1
CASSFNRQYGYTF	TGTGCCAGCAGTTTTAACAGACAGTATGGCTACACCTTC	TRBV27	NA	NA	TRBJ1-2
CASSLGGLAVITGELFF	TGTGCCAGCAGCTTAGGCGGACTAGCGGTTATCACCGGGGAGCTGTTTTTT	TRBV7-8	TRBD2	NA	TRBJ2-2
CASSLQGAGANVLTF	TGTGCCAGCAGTCTACAGGGGGCTGGGGCCAACGTCCTGACTTTC	TRBV28	TRBD1	once	TRBJ2-6
CASSQDQPGGSHQPQHF	TGTGCCAGCAGCCAAGATCAGCCAGGGGGGAGCCATCAGCCCCAGCATTTT	TRBV3-1/TRBV3-2	TRBD1	NA	TRBJ1-5
CASSPGGYEQYF	TGTGCCAGCTCACCAGGGGGGTACGAGCAGTACTTC	TRBV18	NA	once	TRBJ2-7
CASSQFRGTEAFF	TGTGCCAGCAGCCAATTTCGGGGGACTGAAGCTTTCTTT	TRBV14	NA	NA	TRBJ1-1
CASSSILDRGETNYGYTF	TGTGCCAGCAGCTCTATCCTGGACAGGGGGGAGACTAACTATGGCTACACCTTC	TRBV5-6	TRBD1	NA	TRBJ1-2
CASSPQGAGTDTQYF	TGTGCCAGCTCACCACAAGGGGCTGGCACAGATACGCAGTATTTT	TRBV18	NA	NA	TRBJ2-3
CASGRGDGTEAFF	TGTGCCAGCGGCAGGGGGGATGGCACTGAAGCTTTCTTT	TRBV27	TRBD1	NA	TRBJ1-1
CASSGELNTEAFF	TGTGCCAGCAGTGGGGAGTTGAACACTGAAGCTTTCTTT	TRBV28	NA	NA	TRBJ1-1
CASRARDRGRQPQHF	TGTGCCAGCAGAGCCCGGGACAGGGGGCGTCAGCCCCAGCATTTT	TRBV28	TRBD1	NA	TRBJ1-5
CASTKGTSGNNEQFF	TGTGCCAGCACCAAGGGGACTAGCGGGAACAATGAGCAGTTCTTC	TRBV6-6	TRBD2	NA	TRBJ2-1
CASSLTLVPYGYTF	TGTGCCAGCAGCTTGACTTTGGTTCCCTATGGCTACACCTTC	TRBV5-6	NA	few	TRBJ1-2
CASSLDTGVDNSPLHF	TGTGCCAGCAGCTTGGATACGGGAGTGGATAATTCACCCCTCCACTTT	TRBV5-4	NA	NA	TRBJ1-6
CASSPPAGVAYNEQFF	TGCGCCAGCAGCCCGCCAGCGGGGGTAGCCTACAATGAGCAGTTCTTC	TRBV5-1	TRBD2	NA	TRBJ2-1
CASSLAGTGTDTQYF	TGTGCCAGCAGCTTAGCCGGGACAGGAACGGATACGCAGTATTTT	TRBV7-9	TRBD1	few	TRBJ2-3
CASSEFGSTGELFF	TGTGCCAGCAGTGAATTCGGGAGCACCGGGGAGCTGTTTTTT	TRBV25-1	NA	NA	TRBJ2-2
CSVVGYLDQPQHF	TGCAGCGTCGTCGGGTACCTCGATCAGCCCCAGCATTTT	TRBV29-1	NA	few	TRBJ1-5
CASSPDRAEYNEQFF	TGTGCCAGCTCACCCGACAGGGCGGAATACAATGAGCAGTTCTTC	TRBV18	TRBD1	NA	TRBJ2-1
CASATGGETQYF	TGTGCCAGCGCGACAGGGGGAGAGACCCAGTACTTC	TRBV2	TRBD1	NA	TRBJ2-5